Detailed here is one T cell receptor (beta chain). What it binds is not known. The CDR3 sequence is 16 residues long. Per the germline V gene, CDR1 is MDHEN and CDR2 is SYDVKM. The V segment lost 7 bases and the J segment 0 bases; nucleotides outside the gene matches: 10. The data belong to a study of cytomegalovirus exposure and HLA in healthy donors. Study conclusions and caveats: Segments of the TCR beta V type were, in most cases, productive about 87% or about 30% of the time in an earlier analysis. Associated with HLA alleles at 0.05 false discovery rate in a later analysis were 16,951 TCR beta sequences.

PCR primers comprised 60 Vbeta and 13 Jbeta primers. The data were produced by immunoSEQ multiplex PCR, yet TCRdb's version contains in-frame clones alone and is incomplete. The profile shows under 150,000 clones, roughly 79% of them singletons. Donors in the study were healthy people who gave bone marrow. The sequencing sample was made of PBMCs. The sequence derives from a woman aged 50 to 60 in good health and CMV-seronegative. V and J are TRBV28 and TRBJ2-3; TRBD2 matches at 7 bases. The CDR3 nucleotides read TGTGCCAGCACCCCGGGGGGTGAGTCAAGCACAGATACGCAGTATTTT. This translates into CASTPGGESSTDTQYF.